One sample yielded the 31 T cell receptor beta chains listed below, sequenced in a study of cytotoxic CD8 clonotypes in ibrutinib-treated CLL. Sequenced by immunoSEQ multiplex PCR; TCRdb stores in-frame clones only, minus some. The sample gives some 350,000 clones, over 60% of which show up once; roughly 6% is in the top ten. The source was PBMCs, collected after 36 months of ibrutinib treatment. Receptors were obtained from a human donor with chronic lymphocytic leukemia.

The rearrangement uses TRBV28 and TRBJ1-2; maybe TRBD1 (6 bases). Germline assignment: CDR1 MDHEN and CDR2 SYDVKM. This CDR3 has 15 amino acids. Trimming cost V 5 bases and J 2 bases, with 15 bases left between them. CDR3 nucleotide sequence: TGTGCCAGCAGTACCCCGGGCAGGGGCAACTATGGCTACACCTTC. Protein sequence: CASSTPGRGNYGYTF.

The chain carries TRBV20-1 and TRBJ1-1; 7 nucleotides match TRBD1. V lost 6 bases and J lost 8; bases outside the gene matches: 6. Germline CDR1 DFQATT, CDR2 SNEGSKA (reference sequence). This CDR3 region has 11 residues. The DNA of the CDR3 is TGCAGTGCAACGACAGGGACGGAAGCTTTCTTT. It is translated as CSATTGTEAFF.

This chain links TRBV19 with TRBJ2-1; 9 nucleotides match TRBD2. The CDR3 contains 14 residues. From germline, CDR1 is LNHDA and CDR2 SQIVND (reference sequence). Losses at the gene ends were 11 bases for V and 6 bases for J; bases not matched to a gene: 11. The CDR3 is CACRAGGPINEQFF. For the CDR3, the DNA is TGTGCCTGCAGGGCGGGAGGGCCGATCAATGAGCAGTTCTTC.

The V call is TRBV28, the J call TRBJ2-7; possibly TRBD1 or TRBD2 for D (5 bases each). Trimming shortened V by 4 bases and J by 2 bases, and 12 bases separated the two germline ends. The CDR3 totals 14 residues. CDR1 is MDHEN and CDR2 is SYDVKM in the germline V gene. CDR3 region: CASSSWDRTYEQYF. The CDR3, as DNA: TGTGCCAGCAGTTCATGGGACCGAACCTACGAGCAGTACTTC.

This chain links TRBV4-2 with TRBJ2-7; TRBD2 matches 8 bases. Germline CDR1 and CDR2: LGHNA and YNFKEQ. The CDR3 consists of 16 residues. V gave up 0 bases and J gave up 2 bases; unmatched junction bases: 6. CDR3 sequence reads: CASSQDLAGAAYEQYF. CDR3 nucleotides: TGTGCCAGCAGCCAAGATCTAGCGGGTGCGGCCTACGAGCAGTACTTC.

The chain carries TRBV4-1 and TRBJ2-1, with D possibly being TRBD1 (6 bases). Germline lookup yields CDR1 MGHRA and CDR2 YSYEKL. The CDR3 has 15 amino acids. The V end lost 1 base, the J end lost 5 bases, and 12 bases lay between the germline ends. The DNA of the CDR3 is TGCGCCAGCAGCCAAGGCCGGGACACAAACAATGAGCAGTTCTTC. Amino acids: CASSQGRDTNNEQFF.

This clone occurred a few times. The chain carries TRBV12-5 and TRBJ1-1; 8 nucleotides match TRBD1. The trim removed 3 bases at V and 8 bases at J, leaving 2 bases unmatched. CDR3 length equals 12 residues. The V gene's germline CDR1 is LGHNT and CDR2 FRNRAP. The CDR3, as DNA: TGTGCTAGTGGTTTAGGGACAGGCGAAGCTTTCTTT. This codes for CASGLGTGEAFF.

This clone occurred a few times. The chain combines TRBV28 with TRBJ1-5; D perhaps matches TRBD1 (5 bases). The germline V gene has CDR1 MDHEN and CDR2 SYDVKM. Between the trimmed V and J ends, which lost 3 bases and 3 bases, there was a span of 12 bases. The CDR3 has 15 residues. This chain's CDR3 is CASSFGGIHNQPQHF. The DNA of the CDR3 is TGTGCCAGCAGTTTCGGGGGAATACACAATCAGCCCCAGCATTTT.

This clone was counted only a few times. The chain carries TRBV27 and TRBJ2-3, with 10 bases lining up with TRBD2. Germline V CDR1 and CDR2: MNHEY, SMNVEV (reference sequence). This CDR3 region has 16 residues. With V trimmed by 5 bases and J by 5 bases, 10 bases remained unmatched. In DNA, the CDR3 is TGTGCCAGCAGTACCCCACTAGCGGGGCGTTTAGATACGCAGTATTTT. Encoded protein: CASSTPLAGRLDTQYF.

The chain carries TRBV5-1 and TRBJ2-7, with 11 nucleotides matching TRBD2. Germline trimming cut 4 bases from V and 2 bases from J; bases unmatched to any gene: 5. From germline, CDR1 is SGHRS and CDR2 YFSETQ. The CDR3 has 15 residues. The CDR3 spells CASSTGLADTYEQYF. In DNA form, the CDR3 reads TGCGCCAGCAGCACGGGACTAGCGGACACCTACGAGCAGTACTTC.

The chain uses TRBV15 and TRBJ2-3; D may be TRBD2 (6 bases). The V gene lost 1 base and the J gene lost 6 bases, with 11 bases spanning the gap. The CDR3 runs to 14 residues. Germline-derived CDR1 and CDR2 are LNHNV and YYDKDF (reference sequence). This CDR3 is CATSRVLAADTQYF. The CDR3, as DNA: TGTGCCACCAGCAGAGTACTAGCCGCCGATACGCAGTATTTT.

This clone has a handful of counts. J is TRBJ2-5 and V is TRBV5-6, with D perhaps TRBD2 (6 bases). Germline V lookup: CDR1 SGHDT, CDR2 YYEEEE. Trimming shortened V by 1 base and J by 10 bases, and 20 bases separated the two germline ends. This CDR3 has 15 residues. The CDR3 here is CASSLRRGLLDYQYF. CDR3 in DNA: TGTGCCAGCAGCTTGAGGAGGGGTTTACTGGATTACCAGTACTTC. The full variable domain, with the rest looked up from reference TRBV5-6 and TRBJ2-5, is DAGVTQSPTHLIKTRGQQVTLRCSPKSGHDTVSWYQQALGQGPQFIFQYYEEEERQRGNFPDRFSGHQFPNYSSELNVNALLLGDSALYLCASSLRRGLLDYQYFGPGTRLLVL.

The V call is TRBV4-3, the J call TRBJ2-3; the match to TRBD1 covers 8 bases. V was pared by 0 bases and J by 6 bases, with 11 bases of the junction left unmatched. The germline CDR1 and CDR2 sequences are LGHNA and YSLEER. The CDR3 runs 17 residues. The CDR3 loop reads CASSQEWDRTFWDTQYF. CDR3 coding DNA: TGCGCCAGCAGCCAAGAGTGGGACAGGACATTTTGGGATACGCAGTATTTT.

The chain uses TRBV28 and TRBJ2-7; TRBD1 aligns across 7 bases. CDR1 and CDR2 (germline): MDHEN, SYDVKM. Trimming removed 10 bases from V and 5 bases from J; junction bases left unmatched: 11. The CDR3 covers 13 residues. CDR3 sequence (DNA): TGTGCCACTCTCCGGGACAGTCTAAACGAGCAGTACTTC. It is translated as CATLRDSLNEQYF.

This chain links TRBV9 with TRBJ2-5; TRBD2 agrees at 8 bases. V trimming: 0 bases; J trimming: 3 bases; junction bases outside the gene matches: 10. From germline, CDR1 is SGDLS and CDR2 YYNGEE. The CDR3 covers 17 residues. This chain's CDR3 is CASSVGLSGDFEETQYF. CDR3 DNA: TGTGCCAGCAGCGTAGGTCTTAGCGGGGACTTCGAAGAGACCCAGTACTTC.

There are a few counts of this clone. One end of the junction varies from germline; a read error may be responsible. The CDR3: CASSSPGHGINSPLHF. The DNA for the CDR3 is TGTGCCAGCTCATCACCGGGACACGGAATAAATTCACCCCTCCACTTT. V and J are TRBV18 and TRBJ1-6; tentative D call: TRBD1 (6 bases). CDR3 length: 16 residues. Looked up from germline, CDR1 is KGHSH and CDR2 is LQKENI.

This clone was recorded only once. V and J are TRBV25-1 and TRBJ2-1; D perhaps matches TRBD2 (7 bases). The CDR3 extends over 16 amino acids. In germline, CDR1 is MGHDK, CDR2 SYGVNS. Between the trimmed V and J ends, which lost 3 bases and 8 bases, there was a span of 20 bases. The CDR3 here is CASSDHSQLGGDEQFF. CDR3 DNA sequence: TGTGCCAGCAGTGATCATTCCCAACTAGGGGGGGATGAGCAGTTCTTC.

The V gene is TRBV5-1, the J gene TRBJ2-1; 10 bases line up with TRBD2. Losses at the gene ends were 3 bases for V and 0 bases for J; bases not matched to a gene: 9. Per the germline V gene, CDR1 is SGHRS and CDR2 is YFSETQ. The CDR3 contains 18 residues. CDR3 nucleotides: TGCGCCAGCAGCTCCACTAGCGGGGTCGCGAGCTCCTACAATGAGCAGTTCTTC. Translated, it gives CASSSTSGVASSYNEQFF.

The chain couples TRBV9 to TRBJ2-7; D may be TRBD1 (6 bases). This CDR3 is 15 amino acids long. The V and J ends lost 1 base and 7 bases respectively, with 18 bases between them. Looked up from germline, CDR1 is SGDLS and CDR2 is YYNGEE. DNA for the CDR3: TGTGCCAGCAGCGTAAAAACAGGGAAGACGTGGGAGCAGTACTTC. Its translation: CASSVKTGKTWEQYF.

The CDR3 DNA reads TGTGCCAGCAGCTCCGTGGGACAGGGCTATGGCTACACCTTC. It encodes CASSSVGQGYGYTF. The chain carries TRBV5-6 and TRBJ1-2, with 9 bases matching TRBD1. This CDR3 comprises 14 residues. The J segment lost 4 bases and the V segment lost 3 bases, leaving 4 bases of the junction unmatched. Germline V gene lookup returns CDR1 SGHDT and CDR2 YYEEEE.

The chain couples TRBV12-5 to TRBJ1-5; no clear D gene. Trimming removed 0 bases at V and 6 bases at J, with 12 bases between. The CDR3 extends over 15 amino acids. Germline values: CDR1 LGHNT, CDR2 FRNRAP. CDR3 protein: CASGLVRGDFQPQHF. CDR3 nucleotides: TGTGCTAGTGGTTTGGTACGCGGGGATTTTCAGCCCCAGCATTTT.

This chain links TRBV1 with TRBJ2-7; the table's D call of TRBD2 was not tested on the DNA. TRBV1 is annotated as a pseudogene. This CDR3 is 15 amino acids long. The CDR3 region has the DNA TGCACCAGCAGCCAATCCCAGCGGGGGTACCACGAGCAGTACTTC. This encodes CTSSQSQRGYHEQYF.

This chain uses TRBV28 with TRBJ1-2; D remains ambiguous. CDR3 length: 11 residues. The germline V and J ends were trimmed by 6 bases and 8 bases, with 10 bases remaining between them. Germline CDR1 and CDR2: MDHEN and SYDVKM. CDR3 residues: CASRGSTGYTF. The CDR3 coding sequence is TGTGCCAGCAGAGGATCGACCGGCTACACCTTC.

This chain joins TRBV21-1 and TRBJ1-2; no DNA check was done on the table's D call, TRBD1. TRBV21-1 corresponds to a pseudogene. The CDR3 runs to 18 residues. The DNA of the CDR3 is TGTGCCAGCAGCAATACGAGGGGGAGCGGCCCGGGCGGCTATGGCTACACCTTC. Translating gives CASSNTRGSGPGGYGYTF.

This clone was observed once. V and J are TRBV6-6 and TRBJ2-7, with 10 bases identical to TRBD1. Germline CDR1 reads MNHNY; CDR2 reads SVGAGI (reference sequence). V shed 4 bases and J 5 bases; nucleotides not matched to a gene: 8. This CDR3 has 15 residues. This CDR3 reads CASSFSGTGANEQYF. In nucleotides, the CDR3 is TGTGCCAGCAGTTTCTCCGGGACAGGGGCCAACGAGCAGTACTTC.

The chain is built from TRBV18 and TRBJ2-7; TRBD1 matches 9 bases. The CDR3 is 14 residues long. Trimming cost V 0 bases and J 5 bases; bases outside gene matches: 2. Germline V gives CDR1 KGHSH, CDR2 LQKENI. The CDR3 here is CASSPPRTGDEQYF. Written as DNA, the CDR3 is TGTGCCAGCTCACCACCGAGGACAGGGGACGAGCAGTACTTC. Full variable domain (missing parts from reference TRBV18 and TRBJ2-7): NAGVMQNPRHLVRRRGQEARLRCSPMKGHSHVYWYRQLPEEGLKFMVYLQKENIIDESGMPKERFSAEFPKEGPSILRIQQVVRGDSAAYFCASSPPRTGDEQYFGPGTRLTVT.

This clone was picked up one time. CDR3 sequence (DNA): TGTGCCAGCAATCCTCGGGGGGCAGGGAATCAGCCCCAGCATTTT. It yields the protein CASNPRGAGNQPQHF. The chain has TRBV6-5 and TRBJ1-5, with D possibly being TRBD1 (6 bases). Germline V CDR1 and CDR2: MNHEY, SVGAGI. There are 15 residues in the CDR3. Trimming removed 7 bases from V and 4 bases from J, with 17 bases in between.

This chain links TRBV7-3 with TRBJ2-1, with D tentatively TRBD1 or TRBD2 (6 bases each). The CDR3 contains 13 residues. V was trimmed by 2 bases and J by 9 bases, leaving 11 bases between them. CDR1 SGHTA and CDR2 FQGTGA come from the germline V gene. For the CDR3, the DNA is TGTGCCAGCAGCTTACTAGGAGGGGGTGAGCAGTTCTTC. This codes for CASSLLGGGEQFF.

The chain links TRBV7-6 to TRBJ2-7; TRBD2 agrees at 10 bases. Germline V gene data show CDR1 as SGHVS and CDR2 as FNYEAQ. The CDR3 extends over 15 amino acids. The junction had 9 bases not matched to a gene; V was cut back by 5 bases and J by 5 bases. As DNA, the CDR3 is TGTGCCAGCAGCCGTAGCGGGGGGCTCCCCCACGAGCAGTACTTC. Its protein product is CASSRSGGLPHEQYF. The variable domain in full, with the rest retrieved from reference TRBV7-6 and TRBJ2-7, is GAGVSQSPRYKVTKRGQDVALRCDPISGHVSLYWYRQALGQGPEFLTYFNYEAQQDKSGLPNDRFSAERPEGSISTLTIQRTEQRDSAMYRCASSRSGGLPHEQYFGPGTRLTVT.

This chain connects TRBV29-1 to TRBJ2-2; 11 nucleotides match TRBD2. The CDR3 consists of 14 residues. Trimming took 7 bases from V and 4 from J; bases not matched to a gene: 5. Per germline, CDR1 SQVTM and CDR2 ANQGSEA. The CDR3 DNA reads as TGCAGCGCGGCGACTAGCGGGGTCACCGGGGAGCTGTTTTTT. Encoded protein: CSAATSGVTGELFF.

A few counts support this clone. The rearrangement joins TRBV5-4 to TRBJ1-2; TRBD1 is a possible D gene (5 bases). V was pared by 10 bases and J by 6 bases, with 13 bases between. CDR1 is SGHNT and CDR2 is YYREEE in the germline V gene (reference sequence). The CDR3 has 11 residues. The DNA for the CDR3 is TGTGCCGGATGGGGACGGCATGGCTACACCTTC. This gives the protein CAGWGRHGYTF.